What follows are 3 T cell receptor beta chains derived from one specimen sequenced in a study of blood T cells in healthy people across ages. Next came a second PCR, run for about 6 to 11 cycles, which used a sample-barcoded 5' primer along with a J-beta primer mix. TCRdb independently ran MiXCR on the 5' RACE reads; one entry per CDR3 protein. The repertoire holds about 560,000 distinct CDR3 sequences, about 27% seen once, with approximately 3.5% in the top ten. This sample was also put to use in a study of T cells of mothers and their children.

Sequencing was performed on blood. These receptors were taken from a boy aged 2 to 10 in good health.

This clonotype was observed many times. The V gene is TRBV27, the J gene TRBJ1-5, with D possibly matching TRBD1 (5 bases). CDR1 MNHEY and CDR2 SMNVEV come from the germline V gene (reference sequence). The CDR3 covers 16 residues. Trimming shortened V by 5 bases and J by 5 bases, and 19 bases separated the two germline ends. This CDR3 reads CASSGGGVRYDQPQHF. CDR3 nucleotide sequence: TGTGCCAGCAGTGGGGGAGGGGTGAGGTATGATCAGCCCCAGCATTTT.

This chain uses TRBV20-1 with TRBJ2-3; weak D call: TRBD2 (6 bases). Looked up from germline, CDR1 is DFQATT and CDR2 is SNEGSKA (reference sequence). The length of the CDR3 is 15 residues. The V end was cut by 4 bases, the J end by 4 bases, with 18 bases between. CDR3 in DNA: TGCAGTGCTAATTCACTAGCTATCAAGGCAGATACGCAGTATTTT. Protein product: CSANSLAIKADTQYF.

DNA of the CDR3: TGTGCCAGCAGCCCCAGGGGGCTAGGCGCTGAAGCTTTCTTT. This encodes CASSPRGLGAEAFF. The rearrangement links TRBV3-1 to TRBJ1-1; TRBD1 agrees at 8 bases. V lost 4 bases, J lost 6 bases, and 7 bases stayed unmatched. The CDR3 runs 14 residues. Germline-derived CDR1 and CDR2 are LGHDT and YNNKEL (reference sequence).